This is a list of T cell receptor beta chains from one sample in a study of quantifying T cell responses using KT2 cells. TCRdb reanalysed the UMI-ligation and nested PCR reads using MiXCR and keeps one entry per CDR3 protein. This table has roughly 50,000 distinct CDR3 sequences, roughly 12% appearing once. Material: PBMCs spiked with cells of the T cell clone KT2. The receptor source for this set is a human donor. Each CDR3 is given with its conserved first and last residue. The order of the fields is D gene, clone size, J gene, V gene, CDR3 protein, CDR3 DNA. The D gene is left open where the match is weak. Clone sizes are given selectively: once, few, many, or a class where the clone is expanded.

>TRBD1|many|TRBJ1-5|TRBV6-6
CASSYSILNPEDRDLRYQPQHF
TGTGCCAGCAGTTACTCGATATTGAACCCCGAGGACAGGGATCTCCGGTATCAGCCCCAGCATTTT
>NA|few|TRBJ1-5|TRBV6-6
CASRLQGNSNQPQHF
TGTGCCAGCAGGCTCCAGGGAAATAGCAATCAGCCCCAGCATTTT
>NA|NA|TRBJ1-1|TRBV18
CASSEGQNTEAFF
TGTGCCAGCTCCGAGGGGCAGAACACTGAAGCTTTCTTT
>TRBD2|few|TRBJ2-3|TRBV11-2
CASSLDLTSGGSDTQYF
TGTGCCAGCAGCTTAGATCTGACTAGCGGGGGTTCAGATACGCAGTATTTT
>TRBD1|few|TRBJ2-3|TRBV2
CASSEAMVGRGQDTQYF
TGTGCCAGCAGTGAAGCGATGGTGGGCAGGGGGCAAGATACGCAGTATTTT
>NA|NA|TRBJ1-1|TRBV19
CASSIAAANTEAFF
TGTGCCAGTAGTATAGCGGCAGCCAACACTGAAGCTTTCTTT
>NA|few|TRBJ1-1|TRBV27
CASSATGNTEAFF
TGTGCCAGCAGTGCTACAGGGAACACTGAAGCTTTCTTT
>TRBD1|few|TRBJ1-6|TRBV20-1
CSARMTGAKYNSPLHF
TGCAGTGCTAGGATGACAGGGGCCAAATATAATTCACCCCTCCACTTT
>NA|few|TRBJ1-4|TRBV13
CASSLFLEGEKLFF
TGTGCCAGCAGCTTATTCCTTGAGGGAGAAAAACTGTTTTTT
>NA|NA|TRBJ2-5|TRBV7-9
CASSLSGETQYF
TGTGCCAGCAGCTTATCTGGGGAGACCCAGTACTTC
>NA|few|TRBJ1-1|TRBV29-1
CSVDTGFTEAFF
TGCAGCGTCGACACAGGGTTCACTGAAGCTTTCTTT
>NA|many|TRBJ2-2|TRBV3-1
CASSRGLGGELFF
TGTGCCAGCAGCCGAGGACTCGGCGGGGAGCTGTTTTTT
>NA|NA|TRBJ1-3|TRBV28
CASSSLDRRNTIYF
TGTGCCAGCAGTTCACTGGACAGAAGAAACACCATATATTTT
>NA|NA|TRBJ2-5|TRBV11-2
CASSLDPAWAVPVQETQYF
TGTGCCAGCAGCTTAGATCCCGCTTGGGCTGTCCCGGTGCAAGAGACCCAGTACTTC
>TRBD2|few|TRBJ2-7|TRBV4-2
CASSQGLAGASYEQYF
TGTGCCAGCAGCCAAGGGTTAGCGGGGGCCTCCTACGAGCAGTACTTC
>NA|many|TRBJ1-1|TRBV4-1
CASRSTGSLTEAFF
TGCGCCAGCAGGTCTACAGGGAGTCTCACTGAAGCTTTCTTT
>TRBD1|few|TRBJ1-6|TRBV6-6
CASSRDRGNSPLHF
TGTGCCAGCAGCCGTGACAGGGGGAATTCACCCCTCCACTTT
>NA|many|TRBJ1-1|TRBV29-1
CSAAAGENTEAFF
TGCAGCGCCGCGGCGGGGGAGAACACTGAAGCTTTCTTT
>TRBD2|NA|TRBJ2-5|TRBV11-2
CASSFRTSRETQYF
TGTGCCAGCAGCTTTCGGACTAGTCGAGAGACCCAGTACTTC
>TRBD2|NA|TRBJ2-1|TRBV12-3/TRBV12-4
CASRSSGRGDEQFF
TGTGCCAGCCGCTCTAGCGGGAGGGGTGATGAGCAGTTCTTC
>NA|few|TRBJ1-6|TRBV21-1
CASSKVGGTPLHF
TGTGCCAGCAGCAAAGTTGGCGGGACACCCCTCCACTTT
>NA|many|TRBJ1-5|TRBV6-6
CASSLRRQHQPQHF
TGTGCCAGCAGTTTAAGAAGACAGCATCAGCCCCAGCATTTT
>NA|many|TRBJ1-1|TRBV6-5
CASSYSQIGYTEAFF
TGTGCCAGCAGTTACTCGCAAATAGGGTACACTGAAGCTTTCTTT
>TRBD1|NA|TRBJ2-1|TRBV14
CASSPLMTGDNEQFF
TGTGCCAGCAGCCCCCTCATGACAGGGGACAATGAGCAGTTCTTC
>NA|few|TRBJ1-5|TRBV4-1
CASSQDHLGFQPQHF
TGCGCCAGCAGCCAAGATCACTTGGGGTTCCAGCCCCAGCATTTT
>NA|few|TRBJ1-5|TRBV12-5
CASSTGYSNQPQHF
TGTGCTAGTTCCACAGGGTATAGCAATCAGCCCCAGCATTTT
>NA|few|TRBJ2-3|TRBV10-3
CAISDLGLGDTQYF
TGTGCCATCAGTGACTTAGGACTGGGAGATACGCAGTATTTT
>NA|few|TRBJ1-1|TRBV5-8
CASSLRGTEAFF
TGTGCCAGCAGCCTGAGGGGCACTGAAGCTTTCTTT
>TRBD2|few|TRBJ2-3|TRBV2
CASSATSGGQWDTQYF
TGTGCCAGCAGCGCCACTAGCGGGGGCCAATGGGATACGCAGTATTTT
>NA|few|TRBJ2-1|TRBV5-1
CASSQSSRNEQFF
TGCGCCAGCAGCCAGTCTAGCAGGAATGAGCAGTTCTTC
>NA|many|TRBJ2-3|TRBV4-1
CASSQVVTDTQYF
TGCGCCAGCAGCCAAGTTGTCACAGATACGCAGTATTTT
>NA|few|TRBJ2-5|TRBV7-9
CASSPNFQRGETQYF
TGTGCCAGCAGCCCCAATTTCCAACGCGGAGAGACCCAGTACTTC
>NA|NA|TRBJ2-2|TRBV20-1
CSAERAGNTGELFF
TGCAGTGCCGAGAGAGCGGGGAACACCGGGGAGCTGTTTTTT
>NA|few|TRBJ2-7|TRBV20-1
CSAAKGGPHEQYF
TGCAGTGCTGCTAAGGGGGGCCCCCACGAGCAGTACTTC
>NA|few|TRBJ2-5|TRBV29-1
CSVEAGETQYF
TGCAGCGTTGAAGCTGGGGAGACCCAGTACTTC
>NA|many|TRBJ2-7|TRBV6-1
CASSELAGRRSYEQYF
TGTGCCAGCAGTGAATTGGCTGGACGAAGGTCCTACGAGCAGTACTTC
>TRBD1|NA|TRBJ1-1|TRBV5-1
CASSWTGTNTEAFF
TGCGCCAGCAGCTGGACAGGGACGAACACTGAAGCTTTCTTT
>TRBD2|many|TRBJ2-1|TRBV6-4
CASSDSAGGSNEQFF
TGTGCCAGCAGTGACTCGGCGGGAGGGTCCAATGAGCAGTTCTTC